Following are 18 T cell receptor beta chains from one sample sequenced in a study of cytomegalovirus exposure and HLA in healthy donors. The PCR had 60 Vbeta and 13 Jbeta primers. Only in-frame clones appear in the TCRdb table, and some are missing; sequencing was by immunoSEQ multiplex PCR. The sample has 25,000 to 35,000 clones; about 65% are singletons. What was sequenced was PBMCs. The origin of the receptors is a man aged 50 to 59 in good health and CMV-seropositive.

This clone is labeled medium-sized. This chain connects TRBV28 to TRBJ1-2, with TRBD1 identical over 10 bases. There are 16 residues in the CDR3. The trim removed 4 bases at V and 5 bases at J, leaving 10 bases unmatched. The germline CDR1 and CDR2 sequences are MDHEN and SYDVKM. The CDR3 is CASSSYREGQGYGYTF. CDR3 nucleotides: TGTGCCAGCAGTTCATACCGCGAGGGACAGGGGTATGGCTACACCTTC.

The chain links TRBV2 to TRBJ2-5, with 8 bases lining up with TRBD1. There are 15 residues in the CDR3. CDR1 is SNHLY, CDR2 FYNNEI, per germline. J gave up 5 bases and V 7 bases, and 12 bases lay outside the gene matches. The CDR3 DNA reads as TGTGCCAGCAACAAGGACAGGGCGCCGGGGGAGACCCAGTACTTC. Its translation: CASNKDRAPGETQYF.

The gene calls are TRBV29-1 and TRBJ1-5; D ambiguous. The V end was cut by 4 bases, the J end by 2 bases, with 9 bases between. The CDR3 length is 13 residues. The germline V gene encodes CDR1 SQVTM and CDR2 ANQGSEA. CDR3 DNA: TGCAGCGTTGGAGGGCTCGGCAATCAGCCCCAGCATTTT. Residues: CSVGGLGNQPQHF.

The rearrangement links TRBV30 to TRBJ2-7; TRBD1 matches at 12 bases. V lost 5 bases to trimming and J lost 0 bases; unmatched junction nucleotides: 11. CDR1 and CDR2 from the germline V gene are GTSNPN and SVGIG (reference sequence). This CDR3 spans 17 amino acids. CDR3 nucleotide sequence: TGTGCCTGGTCCCGGGACAGGGGGCGCTTCGGCTCCTACGAGCAGTACTTC. Protein sequence: CAWSRDRGRFGSYEQYF.

The chain carries TRBV7-8 and TRBJ2-7, with TRBD1 matching 7 bases. This CDR3 spans 14 amino acids. Germline CDR1 and CDR2: SGHVS and FQNEAQ. The J segment lost 4 bases and the V segment lost 1 base, leaving 4 bases of the junction unmatched. The CDR3 reads CASSLGDRLYEQYF. The CDR3 DNA sequence: TGTGCCAGCAGCTTAGGGGACAGATTATACGAGCAGTACTTC.

The chain joins TRBV4-2 to TRBJ2-2; D uncertain. This CDR3 comprises 14 residues. CDR1 and CDR2 (germline): LGHNA, YNFKEQ. V was clipped by 4 bases and J by 1 base, with 7 bases between them. CDR3 amino acids: CASSRTQNTGELFF. The CDR3 DNA follows: TGTGCCAGCAGCCGAACACAGAACACCGGGGAGCTGTTTTTT.

The sample holds a few counts of this clone. J is TRBJ1-4 and V is TRBV7-9, with 9 bases aligning to TRBD1. V shed 4 bases, J shed 4 bases, and the junction held 4 bases outside the gene matches. This CDR3 has 15 amino acids. Germline lookup yields CDR1 SEHNR and CDR2 FQNEAQ (reference sequence). CDR3 DNA: TGTGCCAGCAGCTCCGGACAGGGGTATAATGAAAAACTGTTTTTT. The encoded protein is CASSSGQGYNEKLFF.

The chain carries TRBV10-3 and TRBJ1-1; 8 bases are shared with TRBD1. Trimming removed 2 bases from V and 3 bases from J; junction bases left unmatched: 2. Germline CDR1 reads ENHRY; CDR2 reads SYGVKD. The CDR3 runs 14 residues. DNA for the CDR3: TGTGCCATCAGTGAGGGACAGGGATACACTGAAGCTTTCTTT. It encodes CAISEGQGYTEAFF.

CDR3 bases: TGTGCCAGCAGCTCTACTGATAGCAATCAGCCCCAGCATTTT. Residues: CASSSTDSNQPQHF. This chain uses TRBV9 with TRBJ1-5; the D is unclear. The CDR3 totals 14 residues. Germline CDR1 is SGDLS and CDR2 is YYNGEE. Trimming stripped 4 bases from V and 0 bases from J, with 8 bases between. The variable domain in full, with the rest retrieved from reference TRBV9 and TRBJ1-5, is DSGVTQTPKHLITATGQRVTLRCSPRSGDLSVYWYQQSLDQGLQFLIQYYNGEERAKGNILERFSAQQFPDLHSELNLSSLELGDSALYFCASSSTDSNQPQHFGDGTRLSIL.

The gene calls are TRBV29-1 and TRBJ2-5, with TRBD1 identical over 8 bases. The CDR3 has 12 amino acids. Losses at the gene ends were 2 bases for V and 5 bases for J; bases not matched to a gene: 1. The germline V gene encodes CDR1 SQVTM and CDR2 ANQGSEA. CDR3 DNA sequence: TGCAGCGTTGAAAGGGACAGGGAGACCCAGTACTTC. This encodes CSVERDRETQYF.

The chain combines TRBV4-1 with TRBJ2-1, with D possibly TRBD2 on 7 matching bases. CDR1 is MGHRA, CDR2 YSYEKL, per germline. Trimming pared 4 bases from V and 4 bases from J, leaving 17 bases between. The CDR3 length is 16 residues. This chain's CDR3 is CASSPVVGGLYNEQFF. CDR3 nucleotide sequence: TGCGCCAGCAGCCCCGTGGTGGGGGGGCTGTACAATGAGCAGTTCTTC.

The chain links TRBV6-6 to TRBJ1-2; D remains ambiguous. The CDR3 is 13 residues long. Per the germline V gene, CDR1 is MNHNY and CDR2 is SVGAGI (reference sequence). V lost 6 bases to trimming and J lost 2 bases, with 10 bases between them. CDR3 DNA sequence: TGTGCCAGCAGACCTACTGAGAACTATGGCTACACCTTC. It encodes CASRPTENYGYTF.

J is TRBJ2-5 and V is TRBV29-1; a possible D gene is TRBD2 (5 bases). Per germline, CDR1 SQVTM and CDR2 ANQGSEA. The CDR3 has 14 residues. V was pared by 5 bases and J by 4 bases, with 17 bases between. CDR3 in DNA: TGCAGCGTTTCCCCTCCTCCCAGCGGAGAGACCCAGTACTTC. It encodes CSVSPPPSGETQYF.

The genes are TRBV9 and TRBJ2-5; TRBD2 aligns across 9 bases. There are 14 residues in the CDR3. Germline V lookup: CDR1 SGDLS, CDR2 YYNGEE. V was pared by 3 bases and J by 1 base, with 1 base of the junction left unmatched. The CDR3 spells CASSGGGAQETQYF. The CDR3, as DNA: TGTGCCAGCAGCGGCGGGGGGGCCCAAGAGACCCAGTACTTC.

This sequence joins TRBV19 and TRBJ2-1; 11 positions match TRBD2. Germline CDR1 reads LNHDA; CDR2 reads SQIVND (reference sequence). J was trimmed by 6 bases and V by 5 bases; bases with no gene match: 3. The CDR3 contains 14 residues. The CDR3 loop is CASSPTSGSNEQFF. As DNA, the CDR3 is TGTGCCAGTAGTCCCACTAGCGGGAGCAATGAGCAGTTCTTC.

CDR3 nucleotide sequence: TGCAGCGTTAGGGGTGACAACGAGCAGTACTTC. Encoded protein: CSVRGDNEQYF. The V and J genes are TRBV29-1 and TRBJ2-7; possible D gene TRBD1, 5 bases. Trimming removed 5 bases from V and 5 bases from J, with 10 bases in between. Germline V gene data show CDR1 as SQVTM and CDR2 as ANQGSEA. The CDR3 is made up of 11 amino acids.

The chain couples TRBV30 to TRBJ1-6, with D tentatively TRBD1 (5 bases). This CDR3 is 12 amino acids long. The germline V and J ends were trimmed by 3 bases and 10 bases, with 10 bases remaining between them. From germline, CDR1 is GTSNPN and CDR2 SVGIG (reference sequence). The CDR3 region has the DNA TGTGCCTGGAGCGCACAGGCGTCACCCCTCCACTTT. Its translation: CAWSAQASPLHF.

This clone was seen only a few times. The V call is TRBV28, the J call TRBJ1-5; TRBD1 aligns across 11 bases. V gave up 3 bases and J gave up 2 bases; unmatched junction bases: 9. Germline V gene lookup returns CDR1 MDHEN and CDR2 SYDVKM. The CDR3 runs 18 residues. Here the CDR3 reads CASSFGRDRGFGNQPQHF. The DNA of the CDR3 is TGTGCCAGCAGTTTTGGCCGGGACAGGGGGTTTGGCAATCAGCCCCAGCATTTT.